Listed below are T cell receptor beta chains from one sample, sequenced in a study of T-cell reconstitution after alpha-beta-depleted transplantation in children. TCRdb fed the PCR reads into MiXCR, producing one record per CDR3 protein. Here the sample spans fewer than 700,000 distinct CDR3 sequences, under 15% being singletons. The sequences come from PBMCs, mostly from graft donor cells, collected 360 days after TCRalphabeta/CD19-depleted stem cell transplant. The receptors here all came from a male patient younger than 18 who had a stem cell transplant for acute myeloid leukemia, so the T cells may come from the graft donor. The CDR3 runs from the conserved cysteine through the conserved F or W. A D gene is named only where the DNA matches it firmly. Only some rows state a clone size, as once, few, many or a class for expanded clones.

d_gene	v_gene	abundance	j_gene	CDR3aa	CDR3nt
.	TRBV7-9	.	TRBJ2-7	CASSPTENYEQYF	TGTGCCAGCAGCCCGACAGAAAACTACGAGCAGTACTTC
TRBD2	TRBV11-2	few	TRBJ2-1	CASTKKTSGSDLEQFF	TGTGCCAGCACCAAGAAGACTAGCGGGAGCGACCTTGAGCAGTTCTTC
.	TRBV28	few	TRBJ1-3	CASSRFHGRSGNTIYF	TGTGCCAGCAGCCGTTTTCACGGTCGCTCTGGAAACACCATATATTTT
TRBD2	TRBV6-2/TRBV6-3	few	TRBJ2-1	CASSYPLGLAGVYNEQFF	TGTGCCAGCAGTTACCCGCTCGGACTAGCGGGAGTATACAATGAGCAGTTCTTC
TRBD2	TRBV29-1	.	TRBJ2-7	CSVGPLGTTAGEQYF	TGCAGCGTTGGGCCACTCGGGACTACCGCTGGCGAGCAGTACTTC
.	TRBV7-2	few	TRBJ2-7	CASSSTRGYEQYF	TGTGCCAGCAGTTCCACCCGCGGCTACGAGCAGTACTTC
.	TRBV7-2	.	TRBJ2-7	CASSQPGPAAWQYF	TGTGCCAGCAGCCAACCGGGCCCTGCGGCGTGGCAGTACTTC
TRBD1	TRBV7-8	.	TRBJ2-5	CASSLGQGLEETQYF	TGTGCCAGCAGCCTGGGACAGGGGCTTGAAGAGACCCAGTACTTC
.	TRBV9	many	TRBJ2-7	CASSEDEQYF	TGTGCCTCATCGGAGGACGAGCAGTACTTC
.	TRBV5-1	few	TRBJ2-7	CASSLALTNGEQYF	TGCGCCAGCAGCTTGGCCTTGACTAATGGCGAGCAGTACTTC
TRBD2	TRBV25-1	many	TRBJ2-5	CASSEGGTSGIQETQYF	TGTGCCAGCAGTGAAGGAGGGACTAGCGGGATCCAAGAGACCCAGTACTTC
.	TRBV4-3	few	TRBJ2-3	CASSRGRLTTSTDTQYF	TGCGCCAGCAGCCGGGGTCGGCTTACTACTAGCACAGATACGCAGTATTTT
TRBD1	TRBV27	few	TRBJ2-1	CASSPWTGSSYNEQFF	TGTGCCAGCAGTCCATGGACAGGGAGCTCCTACAATGAGCAGTTCTTC
.	TRBV2	many	TRBJ1-5	CASSVGNQPQHF	TGTGCCAGCAGTGTGGGTAATCAGCCCCAGCATTTT
.	TRBV21-1	many	TRBJ2-1	CASPKSPQLSNNEQFF	TGTGCCAGCCCCAAGAGCCCGCAACTCAGTAACAATGAGCAGTTCTTC
TRBD2	TRBV18	few	TRBJ2-1	CASSPDGRALNEQFF	TGTGCCAGCTCACCAGACGGGAGGGCCCTGAATGAGCAGTTCTTC
TRBD2	TRBV20-1	many	TRBJ2-3	CSADGNSGEVDTQYF	TGCAGTGCTGATGGGAATAGCGGGGAGGTGGATACGCAGTATTTT
TRBD1	TRBV20-1	.	TRBJ1-6	CSAKGQVLNSPLHF	TGCAGTGCGAAGGGACAGGTTTTAAATTCACCCCTCCACTTT
.	TRBV5-1	many	TRBJ2-7	CASSLGPARSYEQYF	TGCGCCAGCAGCTTGGGACCCGCTCGCTCCTACGAGCAGTACTTC
.	TRBV29-1	.	TRBJ1-1	CSVERGLRLYGSTNTEAFF	TGCAGCGTTGAAAGGGGTTTGAGGCTTTACGGGTCGACGAACACTGAAGCTTTCTTT
TRBD1	TRBV3-1	few	TRBJ2-5	CASQQGDRETQYF	TGTGCCAGCCAACAGGGGGATCGGGAGACCCAGTACTTC
.	TRBV6-5	few	TRBJ2-6	CASSFLGMLGANVLTF	TGTGCCAGCAGTTTCCTAGGGATGCTGGGGGCCAACGTCCTGACTTTC
TRBD1	TRBV6-4	few	TRBJ2-6	CASSPSSGGPSAGANVLTF	TGTGCCAGCAGTCCCTCTTCAGGGGGCCCCTCAGCTGGGGCCAACGTCCTGACTTTC
.	TRBV7-2	few	TRBJ1-4	CASSLVGGGTTNEKLFF	TGTGCCAGCAGCTTAGTTGGGGGGGGCACAACTAATGAAAAACTGTTTTTT
TRBD2	TRBV24-1	once	TRBJ2-2	CATSDLSGLAGISTGELFF	TGTGCCACCAGTGATTTAAGCGGACTAGCGGGAATCTCCACCGGGGAGCTGTTTTTT
.	TRBV20-1	.	TRBJ2-7	CSAGNGDKSYEQYF	TGCAGTGCTGGGAATGGGGACAAATCCTACGAGCAGTACTTC
.	TRBV12-3/TRBV12-4	many	TRBJ2-1	CASSPRDTHNEQFF	TGTGCCAGCAGCCCCCGGGACACCCATAATGAGCAGTTCTTC
TRBD1	TRBV6-1	many	TRBJ2-7	CASSAPGTGGYEQYF	TGTGCCAGCAGTGCGCCCGGGACAGGGGGCTACGAGCAGTACTTC
TRBD1	TRBV6-1	few	TRBJ1-1	CASYGWDRHSPRGNTEAFF	TGTGCCAGCTACGGCTGGGACAGGCATTCCCCACGAGGGAACACTGAAGCTTTCTTT
TRBD2	TRBV5-1	.	TRBJ2-6	CASSLAGGVSGANVLTF	TGCGCCAGCAGCCTAGCGGGAGGTGTTTCTGGGGCCAACGTCCTGACTTTC
TRBD1	TRBV18	.	TRBJ2-6	CASPGTGAFPSGANVLTF	TGTGCCAGCCCAGGGACAGGGGCTTTTCCCTCTGGGGCCAACGTCCTGACTTTC
.	TRBV9	few	TRBJ2-7	CASSVAGAREQYF	TGTGCCAGCAGCGTTGCGGGGGCGAGAGAGCAGTACTTC
TRBD2	TRBV4-3	many	TRBJ2-7	CASSLGTSGRYEQYF	TGCGCCAGCAGCCTGGGGACTAGCGGGAGATACGAGCAGTACTTC